This TCR beta chain was recorded in a study of shared clonotypes between healthy human individuals. Participating donors were healthy, HIV-negative adults free of recent acute infections or vaccinations. Repertoires were generated with immunoSEQ multiplex PCR, while TCRdb's copy carries only in-frame clones and drops some. This table has about 2.4 million clones, over 85% appearing once. Regarding the study as a whole: Estimated richness was generally greater in naive than memory subsets. An anticipated effect of sequencing depth on clonotype sharing among donors was recognized.

J lost 0 bases, V lost 5 bases, and 12 bases had no gene match. Germline CDR1 reads SGHAT; CDR2 reads FQNNGV. The CDR3 is 17 amino acids. Concerning this clone: The antigen is undetermined.

The V call is TRBV11-2, the J call TRBJ1-2; TRBD1 aligns across 7 bases. The sequenced sample consisted of naive CD4+ T cells from PBMCs. Subset meaning: CD45RA+ positively selected. This TCR derives from a man between 18 and 35 years old in good health. Some clones in this sample may be carry-over from other donors' samples. Here the CDR3 DNA reads TGTGCCAGCAGCCCCTACCGGACAGGTGCCTCTAACTATGGCTACACCTTC. This encodes CASSPYRTGASNYGYTF.